This record looks at one T cell receptor beta chain sequence and its context. Its matching antigen is unknown. This sample was included in a study of cytomegalovirus exposure and HLA in healthy donors. Whole-study results and caveats: Associated with cytomegalovirus, according to the listing, were 170 or so TCR beta chains. About 87% or about 30% of the time was how often most TCR beta V segments were productive, according to an earlier analysis.

Primers included in the PCR were 60 Vbeta and 13 Jbeta primers. Generated by immunoSEQ multiplex PCR, the TCRdb table keeps only in-frame clones and is missing some. The sample lists about 98,000 clones, more than 60% occurring once. V shed 2 bases and J shed 0 bases, with 9 bases lying between them. This CDR3 is built from 15 residues. CDR1 and CDR2 (germline): WNHNN, SYGVQD (reference sequence). The clonotype originates from a man in his late teens or twenties in good health and CMV-seropositive. The rearrangement links TRBV10-1 to TRBJ2-3, with TRBD2 as a possible D gene (5 bases). The specimen was PBMCs. This chain's CDR3 is CASSEVARSTDTQYF. CDR3 nucleotide sequence: TGCGCCAGCAGTGAGGTAGCGAGGAGCACAGATACGCAGTATTTT.